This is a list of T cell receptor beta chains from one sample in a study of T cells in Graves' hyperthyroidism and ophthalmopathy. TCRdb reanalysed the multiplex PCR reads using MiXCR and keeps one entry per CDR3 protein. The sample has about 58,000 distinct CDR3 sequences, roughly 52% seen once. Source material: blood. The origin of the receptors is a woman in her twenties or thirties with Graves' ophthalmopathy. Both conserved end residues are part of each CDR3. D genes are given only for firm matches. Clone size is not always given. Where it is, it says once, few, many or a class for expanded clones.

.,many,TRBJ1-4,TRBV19,CASSRPGNEKLFF,TGTGCCAGTAGCAGGCCCGGGAATGAAAAACTGTTTTTT
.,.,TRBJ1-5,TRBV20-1,CSARSPGTTTKPQHF,TGCAGTGCTAGATCCCCGGGGACTACGACTAAGCCCCAGCATTTT
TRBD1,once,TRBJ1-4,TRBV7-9,CASSLLAGGGKLFF,TGTGCCAGTAGCTTATTAGCAGGGGGCGGAAAACTGTTTTTT
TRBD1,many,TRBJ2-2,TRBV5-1,CASSPGTANTGELFF,TGCGCCAGCAGCCCGGGGACAGCGAACACCGGGGAGCTGTTTTTT
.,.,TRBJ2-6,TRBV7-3,CASSNNPGAGANVLTF,TGTGCCAGCAGCAATAACCCGGGGGCTGGGGCCAACGTCCTGACTTTC
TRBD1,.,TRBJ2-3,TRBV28,CASSRTGGADTQYF,TGTGCCAGCAGCCGGACAGGGGGCGCCGATACGCAGTATTTT
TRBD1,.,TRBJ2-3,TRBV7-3,CASSLTSGGTVINEQYF,TGTGCCAGCTCGCTTACTTCCGGTGGGACAGTGATCAATGAGCAGTATTTT
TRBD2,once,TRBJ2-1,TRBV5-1,CASSLAPLAQQFF,TGCGCCAGCAGCTTGGCCCCACTAGCGCAGCAGTTCTTC
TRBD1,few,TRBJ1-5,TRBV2,CASSSTGGIQTQHF,TGTGCCAGCAGTTCTACAGGGGGCATCCAGACCCAGCATTTT
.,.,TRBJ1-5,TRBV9,CASSSLADGAQHF,TGTGCCAGCAGCTCCTTAGCGGATGGGGCCCAGCATTTT
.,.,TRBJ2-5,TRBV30,CAWNFQYQETQYF,TGTGCCTGGAATTTTCAGTACCAAGAGACCCAGTACTTC
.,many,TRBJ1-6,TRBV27,CASSFYPAGNSPLHF,TGTGCCAGCAGTTTCTATCCTGCCGGTAATTCACCCCTCCACTTT
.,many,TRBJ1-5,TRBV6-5,CASSGTGRLDQPQHF,TGTGCCAGCTCGGGAACAGGGAGGCTCGATCAGCCCCAGCATTTT
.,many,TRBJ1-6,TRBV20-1,CSARAPGLRSSYNSPLHF,TGCAGTGCTAGAGCCCCGGGACTAAGGAGCTCCTATAATTCACCCCTCCACTTT
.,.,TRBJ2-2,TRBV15,CATSNPSGRGENTGELFF,TGTGCCACCAGCAATCCCAGCGGCAGGGGGGAGAACACCGGGGAGCTGTTTTTT
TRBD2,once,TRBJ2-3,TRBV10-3,CASRLADTDTQYF,TGTGCCTCCCGACTAGCGGACACAGATACGCAGTATTTT
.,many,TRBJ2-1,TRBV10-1,CASSGRFGSSYNEQFF,TGCGCCAGCAGTGGTCGGTTTGGGAGCTCCTACAATGAGCAGTTCTTC
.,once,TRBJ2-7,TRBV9,CASSVEQYF,TGTGCCAGCAGCGTAGAACAGTACTTC
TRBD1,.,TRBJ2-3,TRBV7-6,CASSSRQGMDTQYF,TGTGCCAGCAGCTCCAGACAGGGGATGGATACGCAGTATTTT
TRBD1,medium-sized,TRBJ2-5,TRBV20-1,CSARDLTGGRETQYF,TGCAGTGCTAGAGATCTCACAGGGGGCCGGGAGACCCAGTACTTC
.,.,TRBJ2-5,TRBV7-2,CASSFRRDQETQYF,TGTGCCAGCAGCTTTAGGCGGGACCAAGAGACCCAGTACTTC
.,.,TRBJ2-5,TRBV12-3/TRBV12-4,CASSSQGAGLAPETQYF,TGTGCCAGCAGTAGTCAGGGGGCGGGACTAGCTCCAGAGACCCAGTACTTC
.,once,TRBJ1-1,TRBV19,CASSPSGRSPAFF,TGTGCCAGTAGTCCTTCGGGACGGTCTCCGGCTTTCTTT
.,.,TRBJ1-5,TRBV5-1,CASSAGTDYNQPQHF,TGCGCCAGCAGCGCCGGGACGGACTACAATCAGCCCCAGCATTTT
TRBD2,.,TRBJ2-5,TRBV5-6,CASSLGLAGGETQYF,TGTGCCAGCAGCTTGGGACTAGCGGGGGGGGAGACCCAGTACTTC
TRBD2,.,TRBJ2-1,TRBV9,CASSVLSSGSHSEQFF,TGTGCCAGCAGTGTCCTCTCTAGCGGGAGTCACAGTGAGCAGTTCTTC
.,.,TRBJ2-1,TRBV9,CASSVGERNEQFF,TGTGCCAGCAGCGTAGGCGAGAGGAATGAGCAGTTCTTC
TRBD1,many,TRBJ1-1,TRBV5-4,CASSFDRGDTEAFF,TGTGCCAGCAGCTTCGACAGGGGGGACACTGAAGCTTTCTTT
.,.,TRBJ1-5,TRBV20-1,CSVGGQGSNQPQHF,TGCAGTGTTGGGGGGCAGGGATCCAATCAGCCCCAGCATTTT
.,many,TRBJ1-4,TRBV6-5,CASRGWQDNEKLFF,TGTGCCAGCAGAGGGTGGCAGGACAATGAAAAACTGTTTTTT
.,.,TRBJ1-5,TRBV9,CASSSQTGRDRDQPQHF,TGTGCCAGCAGCTCACAAACCGGCCGGGATCGGGATCAGCCCCAGCATTTT
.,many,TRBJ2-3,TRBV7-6,CASSPGEVPDTQYF,TGTGCCAGCAGCCCCGGGGAGGTTCCAGATACGCAGTATTTT
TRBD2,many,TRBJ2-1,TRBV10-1,CASSDRTSGSLLHNEQFF,TGCGCCAGCAGTGACAGGACTAGCGGGAGTCTATTACACAATGAGCAGTTCTTC
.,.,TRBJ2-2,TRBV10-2,CASSFTGTMNTGELFF,TGTGCCAGCAGTTTTACCGGGACCATGAACACCGGGGAGCTGTTTTTT
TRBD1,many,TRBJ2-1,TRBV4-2,CASSPDWDRNNEQFF,TGTGCCAGCAGCCCCGACTGGGACAGGAATAATGAGCAGTTCTTC